This T cell receptor beta chain came from a study of shared clonotypes between healthy human individuals. CD8 cells regarded as naive lacked CD45RO, were positively chosen for CCR7, and omitted terminally differentiated effector memory CD45RA+ cells. Adults of Caucasian background living in Nashville, Tennessee made up all donors. Whole-study results and caveats: With a handful of donors compared, around 4.7% of naive CD4 clonotypes were shared.

Note on this clone: Its antigen is as yet unknown.

The CDR3 contains 14 residues. V shed 4 bases and J 2 bases; nucleotides not matched to a gene: 4. The germline V gene has CDR1 SGHNT and CDR2 YYREEE (reference sequence). Method: immunoSEQ multiplex PCR; TCRdb's copy keeps in-frame clones and lacks some. The sample holds about 2.1 million clones, around 93% seen once. This sequence joins TRBV5-4 and TRBJ2-7, with TRBD1 matching 9 bases. The clonotype was recovered from a man between 18 and 35 years old in good health. Some clones in this sample may be carry-over from other donors' samples. Material for sequencing was naive CD8+ T cells from PBMCs. Written as DNA, the CDR3 is TGTGCCAGCAGCAAGGGACAGGGCGCCTACGAGCAGTACTTC. Its protein is CASSKGQGAYEQYF.